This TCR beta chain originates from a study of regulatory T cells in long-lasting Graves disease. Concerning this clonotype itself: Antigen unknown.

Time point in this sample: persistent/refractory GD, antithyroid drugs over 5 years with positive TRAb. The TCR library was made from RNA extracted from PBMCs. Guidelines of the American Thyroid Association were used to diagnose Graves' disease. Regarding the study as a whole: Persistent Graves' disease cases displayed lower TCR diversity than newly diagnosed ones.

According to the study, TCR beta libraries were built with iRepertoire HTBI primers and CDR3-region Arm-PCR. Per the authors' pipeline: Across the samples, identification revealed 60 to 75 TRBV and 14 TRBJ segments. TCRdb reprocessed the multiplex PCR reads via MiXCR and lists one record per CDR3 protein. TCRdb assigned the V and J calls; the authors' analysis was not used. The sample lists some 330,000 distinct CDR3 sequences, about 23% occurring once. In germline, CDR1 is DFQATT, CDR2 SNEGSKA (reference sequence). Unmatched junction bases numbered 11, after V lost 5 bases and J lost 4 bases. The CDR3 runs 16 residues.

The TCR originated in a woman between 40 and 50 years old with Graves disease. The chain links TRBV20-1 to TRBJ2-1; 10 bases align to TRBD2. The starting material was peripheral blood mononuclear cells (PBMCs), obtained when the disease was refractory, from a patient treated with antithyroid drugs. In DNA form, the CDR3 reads TGCAGTGCTTACCCACAATGGACTAGCGGTTACAATGAGCAGTTCTTC. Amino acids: CSAYPQWTSGYNEQFF.